Below are 27 T cell receptor beta chains sequenced from a single sample in a study of T cell responses to AZD1222 COVID-19 vaccine. Assay: immunoSEQ multiplex PCR; the TCRdb copy retains only in-frame clones and omits some. The sample includes 180,000 or so clones, 91% of them seen just once. This specimen was peripheral blood, taken 28 days after the second AZD1222 dose. These receptors came from an adult who received the AZD1222 COVID-19 vaccine.

The V and J genes are TRBV18 and TRBJ1-1; 11 bases fit TRBD1. Germline V lookup: CDR1 KGHSH, CDR2 LQKENI. CDR3 length equals 13 residues. The ends lost 8 bases at V and 4 bases at J; junction bases unmatched: 3. DNA of the CDR3: TGTGCCAGCGAGGGACAGGGGGGCACTGAAGCTTTCTTT. Its protein is CASEGQGGTEAFF.

This chain uses TRBV11-2 with TRBJ2-1; 8 nucleotides line up with TRBD1. J gave up 3 bases and V 2 bases, and 6 bases lay outside the gene matches. Per the germline V gene, CDR1 is SGHAT and CDR2 is FQNNGV. This CDR3 region has 16 residues. CDR3 coding DNA: TGTGCCAGCAGCTTACAGGCAGGGGGCAGCTACAATGAGCAGTTCTTC. Protein: CASSLQAGGSYNEQFF.

The chain carries TRBV19 and TRBJ1-5, with a possible D match to TRBD1 (5 bases). This CDR3 region has 17 residues. CDR1 and CDR2 from the germline V gene are LNHDA and SQIVND (reference sequence). The ends were cut back, 5 bases at V and 0 bases at J, with 17 bases in the middle. The CDR3 sequence is CASSASGRSFSNQPQHF. CDR3 coding DNA: TGTGCCAGTAGTGCGTCGGGGCGATCCTTTAGCAATCAGCCCCAGCATTTT. The whole variable domain, filled in from reference TRBV19 and TRBJ1-5, reads DGGITQSPKYLFRKEGQNVTLSCEQNLNHDAMYWYRQDPGQGLRLIYYSQIVNDFQKGDIAEGYSVSREKKESFPLTVTSAQKNPTAFYLCASSASGRSFSNQPQHFGDGTRLSIL.

The chain joins TRBV19 to TRBJ1-1, with 8 bases that match TRBD1. The CDR3 runs to 15 residues. The junction had 2 bases not matched to a gene; V was cut back by 1 base and J by 1 base. The germline V gene has CDR1 LNHDA and CDR2 SQIVND (reference sequence). This CDR3 is CASSIGTGGNTEAFF. The CDR3 bases are TGTGCCAGTAGTATAGGTACAGGGGGGAACACTGAAGCTTTCTTT.

A remark on this clone: Other DNA sequences in the same sample also yield this CDR3. The chain combines TRBV30 with TRBJ1-4; D is unclear. Germline V gene lookup returns CDR1 GTSNPN and CDR2 SVGIG (reference sequence). The CDR3 runs 11 residues. The V and J ends lost 0 bases and 8 bases respectively, with 4 bases between them. The CDR3 sequence is CAWSVGEKLFF. In DNA, the CDR3 is TGTGCCTGGAGTGTCGGGGAAAAACTGTTTTTT. The full variable domain, in which reference TRBV30 and TRBJ1-4 provide the parts outside the CDR3, is SQTIHQWPATLVQPVGSPLSLECTVEGTSNPNLYWYRQAAGRGLQLLFYSVGIGQISSEVPQNLSASRPQDRQFILSSKKLLLSDSGFYLCAWSVGEKLFFGSGTQLSVL.

V is TRBV28 and J is TRBJ1-2; tentatively, D is TRBD1 (5 bases). Germline CDR1 is MDHEN and CDR2 is SYDVKM. V gave up 4 bases and J gave up 8 bases, with 14 bases separating them. The CDR3 is 13 residues long. The CDR3 sequence is CASSWRQGNGYTF. The CDR3 region has the DNA TGTGCCAGCAGTTGGCGGCAGGGTAACGGCTACACCTTC.

V and J are TRBV27 and TRBJ2-1, with 7 bases identical to TRBD1. V lost 4 bases, J lost 3 bases, and 6 bases stayed unmatched. The CDR3 runs to 15 residues. Germline CDR1 is MNHEY and CDR2 is SMNVEV (reference sequence). CDR3 bases: TGTGCCAGCAGTTCCCAGGGGGAAGTCTACAATGAGCAGTTCTTC. It yields the protein CASSSQGEVYNEQFF.

V gene TRBV6-2 or TRBV6-3 combines with J gene TRBJ2-1; 12 bases match TRBD2. With V trimmed by 6 bases and J by 4 bases, 4 bases remained unmatched. The CDR3 runs to 15 residues. The germline CDR1 and CDR2 sequences are MNHEY and SVGEGT. The CDR3 DNA reads TGTGCCAGCAGCGGACTAGCGGGGCTTTACAATGAGCAGTTCTTC. It specifies CASSGLAGLYNEQFF.

This rearrangement joins TRBV6-5 to TRBJ2-5; no reliable D call. Trimming took 0 bases from V and 4 from J, leaving 3 bases between them. CDR3 length: 12 amino acids. The V gene's germline CDR1 is MNHEY and CDR2 SVGAGI. The chain's CDR3 is CASSYSRETQYF. For the CDR3, the DNA is TGTGCCAGCAGTTACTCGAGAGAGACCCAGTACTTC.

The chain links TRBV7-6 to TRBJ1-4, with a tentative D call TRBD1 (6 bases). Germline assignment: CDR1 SGHVS and CDR2 FNYEAQ. V was clipped by 1 base and J by 6 bases, with 15 bases between them. CDR3 length: 16 amino acids. CDR3: CASSLGSGGGHEKLFF. Written as DNA, the CDR3 is TGTGCCAGCAGCTTAGGTTCGGGTGGGGGCCATGAAAAACTGTTTTTT. The entire variable domain, with the rest obtained from reference TRBV7-6 and TRBJ1-4, is as follows: GAGVSQSPRYKVTKRGQDVALRCDPISGHVSLYWYRQALGQGPEFLTYFNYEAQQDKSGLPNDRFSAERPEGSISTLTIQRTEQRDSAMYRCASSLGSGGGHEKLFFGSGTQLSVL.

The chain employs TRBV11-1 and TRBJ2-7; D gene unclear. V lost 3 bases, J lost 2 bases, and 14 bases lay in between. CDR1 and CDR2 from the germline V gene are SGHAT and FQDESV (reference sequence). This CDR3 has 15 amino acids. CDR3 bases: TGTGCCAGCAGCTTCCAGTTAGGGTCGACCTACGAGCAGTACTTC. This encodes CASSFQLGSTYEQYF. The full variable domain, with the rest looked up from reference TRBV11-1 and TRBJ2-7, is EAEVAQSPRYKITEKSQAVAFWCDPISGHATLYWYRQILGQGPELLVQFQDESVVDDSQLPKDRFSAERLKGVDSTLKIQPAELGDSAMYLCASSFQLGSTYEQYFGPGTRLTVT.

The chain has TRBV5-1 and TRBJ1-5, with TRBD1 as a possible D gene (5 bases). The germline CDR1 and CDR2 sequences are SGHRS and YFSETQ. The V gene lost 1 base and the J gene lost 7 bases, with 12 bases spanning the gap. The CDR3 loop spans 14 amino acids. The CDR3, as DNA: TGCGCCAGCAGCTTGTATGTGGGGCGGCAGCCCCAGCATTTT. This translates into CASSLYVGRQPQHF.

The chain has TRBV5-4 and TRBJ2-4; no definite D call. CDR3 length: 16 amino acids. Germline V gene data show CDR1 as SGHNT and CDR2 as YYREEE (reference sequence). Trimming took 1 base from V and 1 from J, leaving 12 bases between them. CDR3 loop: CASSLKIYGAKNIQYF. The CDR3, as DNA: TGTGCCAGCAGCTTGAAGATTTACGGGGCCAAAAACATTCAGTACTTC.

V usage is TRBV3-1 (or the pseudogene TRBV3-2) and J usage is TRBJ1-1; tentative D call: TRBD1 (5 bases). The CDR3 runs to 14 residues. The V end lost 1 base, the J end lost 2 bases, and 8 bases lay between the germline ends. Looked up from germline, CDR1 is LGHDT and CDR2 is YNNKEL (reference sequence). The CDR3 DNA reads as TGTGCCAGCAGCCAAGTCCAGGGAAACACTGAAGCTTTCTTT. Its translation: CASSQVQGNTEAFF.

V gene TRBV3-1 (or the pseudogene TRBV3-2) combines with J gene TRBJ1-1, with D unresolved. Trimming cost V 1 base and J 2 bases, with 20 bases left between them. The CDR3 contains 18 residues. Germline V gene data show CDR1 as LGHDT and CDR2 as YNNKEL (reference sequence). In DNA form, the CDR3 reads TGTGCCAGCAGCCAAGTCGGGGAGGTGACGACGAACAACACTGAAGCTTTCTTT. It encodes CASSQVGEVTTNNTEAFF.

A note on this clone: The sample contains more than one DNA sequence encoding this CDR3. V gene TRBV6-5 combines with J gene TRBJ1-6, with D unclear. This CDR3 has 14 residues. CDR1 and CDR2 (germline): MNHEY, SVGAGI. V lost 2 bases to trimming and J lost 3 bases, with 5 bases between them. The CDR3 DNA follows: TGTGCCAGCAGTTACGGAGGCTATAATTCACCCCTCCACTTT. Its protein is CASSYGGYNSPLHF.

The rearrangement joins TRBV6-2 or TRBV6-3 to TRBJ1-1; D perhaps matches TRBD1 (6 bases). Germline V lookup: CDR1 MNHEY, CDR2 SVGEGT. Trimming removed 4 bases from V and 6 bases from J, with 18 bases in between. The CDR3 consists of 15 residues. In DNA form, the CDR3 reads TGTGCCAGCAGTTTGGGGGGCTCAAAATGGGCTGAAGCTTTCTTT. This codes for CASSLGGSKWAEAFF.

This rearrangement joins TRBV6-5 to TRBJ2-1, with D possibly matching TRBD1 (6 bases). Per germline, CDR1 MNHEY and CDR2 SVGAGI. V lost 8 bases and J 4 bases, leaving 15 bases between the germline ends. The CDR3 extends over 14 amino acids. The CDR3 bases are TGTGCCAGCCAACAGGGTAGTCGGTACAATGAGCAGTTCTTC. It translates to CASQQGSRYNEQFF.

CDR3 protein: CASSPDRIPYEQYF. The CDR3 DNA is TGCGCCAGCAGTCCCGACCGAATCCCCTACGAGCAGTACTTC. The chain carries TRBV10-1 and TRBJ2-7; D is undetermined. The germline CDR1 and CDR2 sequences are WNHNN and SYGVQD (reference sequence). Trimming shortened V by 5 bases and J by 2 bases, and 13 bases separated the two germline ends. The CDR3 is made up of 14 amino acids.

The gene calls are TRBV6-2 or TRBV6-3 and TRBJ1-1; 9 nucleotides agree with TRBD1. With 5 bases clipped from V and 0 bases from J, the junction kept 10 bases outside the gene matches. The CDR3 is 17 amino acids. The germline CDR1 and CDR2 sequences are MNHEY and SVGEGT. The CDR3 coding sequence is TGTGCCAGCAGTGATCCTGGGACAGGGTTTTTGAACACTGAAGCTTTCTTT. This translates into CASSDPGTGFLNTEAFF.

The V and J genes are TRBV7-9 and TRBJ2-7; TRBD1 aligns across 7 bases. The CDR3 consists of 17 residues. CDR1 and CDR2 from the germline V gene are SEHNR and FQNEAQ (reference sequence). Trimming at V came to 5 bases and at J to 3 bases, leaving 16 bases not matched to a gene. CDR3 nucleotides: TGTGCCAGCAGCGGGGAACAGGGGCGGTTTTTAGGCTACGAGCAGTACTTC. Its translation is CASSGEQGRFLGYEQYF.

Written as DNA, the CDR3 is TGTGCCAGCAGTGCTCTAGCGGGGGGCACAGATACGCAGTATTTT. Its protein is CASSALAGGTDTQYF. This chain joins TRBV6-2 or TRBV6-3 and TRBJ2-3; 10 bases are a match to TRBD2. The CDR3 extends over 15 amino acids. Germline assignment: CDR1 MNHEY and CDR2 SVGEGT. Trimming cost V 5 bases and J 1 base; bases outside gene matches: 3.

This rearrangement joins TRBV27 to TRBJ1-5; possibly TRBD1 for D (5 bases). Germline V gives CDR1 MNHEY, CDR2 SMNVEV (reference sequence). The ends were cut back, 6 bases at V and 0 bases at J, with 9 bases in the middle. This CDR3 spans 14 amino acids. CDR3 DNA: TGTGCCAGCAGGGGACCTTATAGCAATCAGCCCCAGCATTTT. Encoded protein: CASRGPYSNQPQHF.

The V and J genes are TRBV7-9 and TRBJ1-5, with D hard to call. The CDR3 covers 14 residues. The germline gives CDR1 SEHNR, CDR2 FQNEAQ (reference sequence). Deletions cut 4 bases from V and 3 bases from J, with 10 bases between. The CDR3 loop is CASSSGLTNQPQHF. As DNA, the CDR3 is TGTGCCAGCAGCTCCGGACTGACCAATCAGCCCCAGCATTTT.

In DNA, the CDR3 is TGTGCCAGCAGCTTGGGAGGGTACAATCAGCCCCAGCATTTT. It translates to CASSLGGYNQPQHF. The chain has TRBV5-4 and TRBJ1-5; D remains ambiguous. Trimming removed 0 bases from V and 3 bases from J, with 7 bases in between. CDR3 size: 14 residues. CDR1 and CDR2 from the germline V gene are SGHNT and YYREEE (reference sequence).

Written as DNA, the CDR3 is TGTGCCAGCAGTAGGGACAGCTTCAATCAGCCCCAGCATTTT. It translates to CASSRDSFNQPQHF. The chain combines TRBV2 with TRBJ1-5; TRBD1 agrees at 7 bases. The CDR3 is made up of 14 amino acids. V gave up 5 bases and J gave up 3 bases; unmatched junction bases: 4. Germline values: CDR1 SNHLY, CDR2 FYNNEI.

This clone was seen once. The CDR3 DNA is TGTGCCACCAGTGAGACGACAGGACTTGAGCAGTTCTTC. It encodes CATSETTGLEQFF. This chain uses TRBV24-1 with TRBJ2-1; TRBD1 is a possible D gene (6 bases). From germline, CDR1 is KGHDR and CDR2 SFDVKD. This CDR3 has 13 amino acids. Between the trimmed V and J ends, which lost 4 bases and 9 bases, there was a span of 12 bases.